The clone carrying this T cell receptor (beta chain) occurred a few times. Antigen: not known. The sample originates from a study of Ad26.COV2.S vaccination and SARS-CoV-2 variants. At the level of the study: Donor joined the COV1001 Ad26.COV2.S trial arm. Intramuscular Ad26.COV2.S doses were given once or twice, 56 days apart.

Repertoires were generated with immunoSEQ multiplex PCR, while TCRdb's copy carries only in-frame clones and drops some. This table holds about 260,000 clones, around 90% found once. The CDR3 spans 14 residues. In germline, CDR1 is MNHEY, CDR2 SMNVEV (reference sequence). The ends were cut back, 6 bases at V and 3 bases at J, with 14 bases in the middle. General study points: Higher spike-specific TCR breadth was found in vaccine recipients than in placebo recipients.

This sample's treatment: some 20 received Ad26.COV2.S at low or high dose, single or two shots; 5 received placebo; per-sample allocation not given. Collection of samples fell on day 63 after the first vaccine or placebo injection. Source: peripheral blood, taken in a trial of Ad26.COV2.S vaccine versus placebo. The rearrangement links TRBV27 to TRBJ1-1; no firm D call. This TCR was recovered from a person aged 18-60 years who received the Ad26.COV2.S COVID-19 vaccine or a placebo. The CDR3, as DNA: TGTGCCAGCAGGAAGGGCGATTTTTACACTGAAGCTTTCTTT. Translating it yields CASRKGDFYTEAFF.